The next 25 T cell receptor beta chains were all read from a single sample in a study of cytomegalovirus exposure and HLA in healthy donors. Sequencing was performed with immunoSEQ multiplex PCR; in TCRdb, only in-frame clones are kept and a portion is missing. The sample contains 250,000 to 400,000 clones, 88% of which appear only once. The sample taken for sequencing was PBMCs. These receptors originate from a man aged 25 to 45 in good health and CMV-seronegative.

This chain uses TRBV25-1 with TRBJ2-1; D is possibly TRBD1 (6 bases). The germline V gene encodes CDR1 MGHDK and CDR2 SYGVNS. The CDR3 covers 15 residues. V was clipped by 1 base and J by 2 bases, with 9 bases between them. The CDR3: CASSELGAPYNEQFF. The CDR3 DNA is TGTGCCAGCAGTGAATTGGGGGCCCCCTACAATGAGCAGTTCTTC.

The V and J genes are TRBV11-2 and TRBJ2-4; TRBD1 is a possible D gene (5 bases). The germline CDR1 and CDR2 sequences are SGHAT and FQNNGV. Trimming left V 4 bases short and J 7 bases short, with 20 bases between. This CDR3 has 16 residues. CDR3 sequence reads: CASSSDQQARRNIQYF. The CDR3 nucleotides are TGTGCCAGCAGCTCCGATCAACAGGCCCGGCGGAACATTCAGTACTTC.

The chain is built from TRBV5-4 and TRBJ2-3; 7 bases are a match to TRBD2. The germline gives CDR1 SGHNT, CDR2 YYREEE (reference sequence). This CDR3 has 13 residues. The ends lost 2 bases at V and 6 bases at J; junction bases unmatched: 3. In DNA, the CDR3 is TGTGCCAGCAGCTTCCCCGGGAGGGATACGCAGTATTTT. Translated, it gives CASSFPGRDTQYF.

The chain employs TRBV15 and TRBJ1-1; D possibly corresponds to TRBD1 (6 bases). V lost 0 bases, J lost 5 bases, and 19 bases lay in between. The V gene's germline CDR1 is LNHNV and CDR2 YYDKDF (reference sequence). The CDR3 extends over 17 amino acids. CDR3 region: CATSRDHLGRGGTEAFF. The CDR3 nucleotides are TGTGCCACCAGCAGAGATCACTTGGGCAGGGGAGGGACTGAAGCTTTCTTT.

This clone has only a few counts. This rearrangement joins TRBV6-5 to TRBJ1-2; D is perhaps TRBD1 (6 bases). Per germline, CDR1 MNHEY and CDR2 SVGAGI. CDR3 length: 15 residues. The ends were cut back, 0 bases at V and 8 bases at J, with 16 bases in the middle. The CDR3 DNA reads TGTGCCAGCAGTTACTCCCCGTGGGCAGGGGAAGGCTACACCTTC. It yields the protein CASSYSPWAGEGYTF.

The chain links TRBV2 to TRBJ2-1; 8 nucleotides match TRBD1. Trimming removed 4 bases from V and 7 bases from J; junction bases left unmatched: 6. Germline CDR1 reads SNHLY; CDR2 reads FYNNEI. The CDR3 is made up of 14 amino acids. The CDR3 sequence is CASSASGGRNEQFF. CDR3 nucleotide sequence: TGTGCCAGCAGTGCTTCAGGGGGCCGAAATGAGCAGTTCTTC.

The sample holds one count of this clone. The chain has TRBV30 and TRBJ2-6; no firm D call. CDR3 length: 17 amino acids. V lost 2 bases to trimming and J lost 0 bases, with 14 bases between them. CDR1 is GTSNPN and CDR2 is SVGIG in the germline V gene (reference sequence). CDR3: CAWSHVRPGSGANVLTF. The CDR3 DNA follows: TGTGCCTGGAGTCATGTAAGGCCAGGCTCTGGGGCCAACGTCCTGACTTTC.

The chain joins TRBV14 to TRBJ2-7, with 7 bases identical to TRBD2. Germline trimming cut 6 bases from V and 6 bases from J; bases unmatched to any gene: 14. The CDR3 is 15 residues long. Germline V gene data show CDR1 as SGHDN and CDR2 as FVKESK. Here the CDR3 reads CASSLPGLSSSEQYF. The DNA for the CDR3 is TGTGCCAGCAGTCTGCCGGGACTAAGCTCATCCGAGCAGTACTTC.

This chain uses TRBV5-6 with TRBJ2-7; 7 bases fit TRBD1. The length of the CDR3 is 15 residues. Germline V gives CDR1 SGHDT, CDR2 YYEEEE. V dropped 4 bases and J dropped 2; count of bases not matched to a gene: 9. The CDR3 here is CASSLRDSGPYEQYF. The DNA for the CDR3 is TGTGCCAGCAGCCTCCGGGACAGTGGGCCCTACGAGCAGTACTTC. The full variable domain, its missing parts supplied by reference TRBV5-6 and TRBJ2-7, is DAGVTQSPTHLIKTRGQQVTLRCSPKSGHDTVSWYQQALGQGPQFIFQYYEEEERQRGNFPDRFSGHQFPNYSSELNVNALLLGDSALYLCASSLRDSGPYEQYFGPGTRLTVT.

The V call is TRBV27, the J call TRBJ2-7, with TRBD1 matching over 9 bases. Per the germline V gene, CDR1 is MNHEY and CDR2 is SMNVEV (reference sequence). V lost 1 base to trimming and J lost 5 bases; unmatched junction nucleotides: 6. The length of the CDR3 is 15 residues. CDR3 region: CASSLYEQGAHEQYF. CDR3 nucleotide sequence: TGTGCCAGCAGTTTATACGAACAGGGGGCCCACGAGCAGTACTTC.

The V call is TRBV7-6, the J call TRBJ2-7; D gene uncertain. The germline gives CDR1 SGHVS, CDR2 FNYEAQ. Between the trimmed V and J ends, which lost 5 bases and 7 bases, there was a span of 15 bases. CDR3 size: 13 residues. The CDR3 DNA reads as TGTGCCAGCAGCACCGGAACTTACGGGGAGCAGTACTTC. Its translation: CASSTGTYGEQYF.

This chain uses TRBV19 with TRBJ1-6; D perhaps matches TRBD1 (6 bases). Trimming pared 3 bases from V and 3 bases from J, leaving 12 bases between. This CDR3 comprises 16 residues. Germline CDR1 and CDR2: LNHDA and SQIVND (reference sequence). The CDR3 is CASSIGQSGYNSPLHF. The DNA of the CDR3 is TGTGCCAGTAGTATTGGACAGTCCGGCTATAATTCACCCCTCCACTTT.

The chain has TRBV5-6 and TRBJ2-7; TRBD1 aligns across 7 bases. Trimming at V came to 1 base and at J to 2 bases, leaving 9 bases not matched to a gene. The CDR3 contains 16 residues. The germline V gene encodes CDR1 SGHDT and CDR2 YYEEEE. CDR3 amino acids: CASSLRGDRVTYEQYF. CDR3 DNA sequence: TGTGCCAGCAGCTTGAGAGGCGACAGGGTTACCTACGAGCAGTACTTC.

In its sample, this clone was seen once. The V call is TRBV18, the J call TRBJ1-5; a possible D gene is TRBD1 (6 bases). This CDR3 has 15 amino acids. Germline-derived CDR1 and CDR2 are KGHSH and LQKENI. The V and J ends lost 6 bases and 2 bases respectively, with 14 bases between them. This CDR3 is CASSSDRSGNQPQHF. As DNA, the CDR3 is TGTGCCAGCTCGTCCGACAGGTCGGGCAATCAGCCCCAGCATTTT.

The chain uses TRBV20-1 and TRBJ2-2; no firm D call. Trimming pared 1 base from V and 10 bases from J, leaving 7 bases between. CDR3 size: 11 residues. Germline V gives CDR1 DFQATT, CDR2 SNEGSKA (reference sequence). The CDR3 DNA is TGCAGTGCTAGAGTCCGAGCGGAGCTGTTTTTT. Translation: CSARVRAELFF.

The V and J genes are TRBV6-1 and TRBJ1-2; D gene unclear. Looked up from germline, CDR1 is MNHNS and CDR2 is SASEGT. Trimming stripped 3 bases from V and 2 bases from J, with 7 bases between. The CDR3 is 13 residues long. The CDR3: CASSEGRNYGYTF. Here the CDR3 DNA reads TGTGCCAGCAGTGAGGGCAGGAACTATGGCTACACCTTC.

The chain employs TRBV7-2 and TRBJ1-2; TRBD1 matches 7 bases. Losses at the gene ends were 5 bases for V and 3 bases for J; bases not matched to a gene: 3. The CDR3 covers 13 residues. CDR1 is SGHTA and CDR2 is FQGNSA in the germline V gene. CDR3 amino acids: CASSPDRHYGYTF. The CDR3 DNA sequence: TGTGCCAGCAGCCCGGACAGGCACTATGGCTACACCTTC.

The V call is TRBV6-4, the J call TRBJ1-3; TRBD1 might be the D (6 bases). Germline V CDR1 and CDR2: MRHNA, SNTAGT. V was shortened by 0 bases and J by 4 bases, with 10 bases between the two germline ends. CDR3 length: 15 residues. The CDR3 sequence is CASSDSGQGGNTIYF. DNA of the CDR3: TGTGCCAGCAGTGACTCGGGACAAGGCGGAAACACCATATATTTT.

Worth noting for this clone: This sample includes further DNA sequences coding for the same CDR3. The chain combines TRBV6-1 with TRBJ1-5, with 8 bases fitting TRBD1. Looked up from germline, CDR1 is MNHNS and CDR2 is SASEGT. Trimming at V came to 2 bases and at J to 5 bases, leaving 2 bases not matched to a gene. This CDR3 has 14 amino acids. CDR3 in amino acids: CASSEQGAYQPQHF. CDR3 DNA: TGTGCCAGCAGTGAACAGGGGGCATATCAGCCCCAGCATTTT.

The chain is built from TRBV7-2 and TRBJ2-5, with 9 bases that match TRBD1. The end of the DNA is better explained by TRBJ2-7, so the J call may be wrong. Germline V lookup: CDR1 SGHTA, CDR2 FQGNSA. The CDR3 length is 15 residues. The CDR3: CASSLRQGVPYEQYF. The CDR3 nucleotides are TGTGCCAGCAGCTTGCGACAGGGGGTACCCTACGAGCAGTACTTC.

V is TRBV2 and J is TRBJ2-3, with D uncertain. CDR3 size: 15 residues. The germline CDR1 and CDR2 sequences are SNHLY and FYNNEI. V lost 4 bases and J lost 0, with 11 bases in between. The CDR3 DNA sequence: TGTGCCAGCAGTGTCTCGGGTCTGAGCACAGATACGCAGTATTTT. Translation gives CASSVSGLSTDTQYF.

The J gene is TRBJ2-5, the V gene TRBV10-3, with D tentatively TRBD1 (6 bases). The CDR3 sequence is 17 residues long. Germline V gives CDR1 ENHRY, CDR2 SYGVKD. The V gene lost 4 bases and the J gene lost 2 bases, with 20 bases spanning the gap. This chain's CDR3 is CAISVYDPRGQQETQYF. The CDR3 nucleotides read TGTGCCATCAGTGTTTATGACCCCAGGGGACAACAAGAGACCCAGTACTTC.

The CDR3 protein is CASSLRQGVGFDTQYF. CDR3 DNA sequence: TGCGCCAGCAGCCTAAGACAGGGAGTTGGGTTTGATACGCAGTATTTT. V is TRBV5-1 and J is TRBJ2-3; TRBD1 matches 7 bases. Germline V lookup: CDR1 SGHRS, CDR2 YFSETQ. This CDR3 is 16 amino acids long. After removal of 4 bases from V and 6 bases from J, the junction contained 14 bases not matched to a gene. Based on the CDR3 plus reference TRBV5-1 and TRBJ2-3, the full variable domain is KAGVTQTPRYLIKTRGQQVTLSCSPISGHRSVSWYQQTPGQGLQFLFEYFSETQRNKGNFPGRFSGRQFSNSRSEMNVSTLELGDSALYLCASSLRQGVGFDTQYFGPGTRLTVL.

The chain carries TRBV7-6 and TRBJ1-1, with a possible D match to TRBD1 (6 bases). This CDR3 has 16 amino acids. The ends were cut back, 1 base at V and 6 bases at J, with 18 bases in the middle. The germline CDR1 and CDR2 sequences are SGHVS and FNYEAQ. CDR3 DNA: TGTGCCAGCAGCTTAGGGTGGGGGCGCCTTACTTCTGAAGCTTTCTTT. This gives the protein CASSLGWGRLTSEAFF. Supplemented by reference TRBV7-6 and TRBJ1-1, the full variable domain reads GAGVSQSPRYKVTKRGQDVALRCDPISGHVSLYWYRQALGQGPEFLTYFNYEAQQDKSGLPNDRFSAERPEGSISTLTIQRTEQRDSAMYRCASSLGWGRLTSEAFFGQGTRLTVV.

The rearrangement uses TRBV2 and TRBJ1-1; no clear D gene. The V and J ends lost 2 bases and 0 bases respectively, with 10 bases between them. The CDR3 length is 15 residues. CDR1 and CDR2 from the germline V gene are SNHLY and FYNNEI. Here the CDR3 DNA reads TGTGCCAGCAGTGAACATAGCAGATTGAACACTGAAGCTTTCTTT. This encodes CASSEHSRLNTEAFF.